This T cell receptor (beta chain) appears in the sequencing data of a study of T cell responses to AZD1222 COVID-19 vaccine. TCRdb keeps only in-frame clones here, not all; method: immunoSEQ multiplex PCR. The sample shows 150,000 to 200,000 clones, 90% to 95% of them seen only once. Trimming took 10 bases from V and 0 from J, leaving 12 bases between them. Germline V gene sequence: CDR1 SGHAT, CDR2 FQNNGV. This CDR3 is 13 amino acids long. The clonotype was recovered from an adult in good health. The input for sequencing was peripheral blood, taken on day 0 of AZD1222 vaccination. The V and J genes are TRBV11-2 and TRBJ1-1; a weak D match, TRBD1 (6 bases). The CDR3 loop is CAIQGFMNTEAFF. The DNA of the CDR3 is TGTGCCATCCAGGGGTTCATGAACACTGAAGCTTTCTTT. The complete variable domain, with remaining parts taken from reference TRBV11-2 and TRBJ1-1, reads EAGVAQSPRYKIIEKRQSVAFWCNPISGHATLYWYQQILGQGPKLLIQFQNNGVVDDSQLPKDRFSAERLKGVDSTLKIQPAKLEDSAVYLCAIQGFMNTEAFFGQGTRLTVV.